This TCR beta chain was recovered during a study of cytomegalovirus exposure and HLA in healthy donors. Whole-study results and caveats: It was only CMV serostatus that was available as immune exposure information. Judged likely to be a sequencing artifact was a cluster of highly shared sequence variants.

In regard to this clone: What it binds is unknown.

The PCR contained 60 Vbeta and 13 Jbeta primers. Using immunoSEQ multiplex PCR, the repertoire was profiled, and TCRdb retains in-frame clones only, with some absent. Counted here are about 150,000 clones, under 70% occurring once; the ten biggest clones make up 3%. The sample taken for sequencing was PBMCs. The receptor was isolated from a woman under 40 in good health and CMV-seropositive.

The CDR3: CASTNPNSGRGTGELFF. The CDR3 nucleotides are TGTGCCAGCACCAATCCCAATAGCGGGAGAGGGACCGGGGAGCTGTTTTTT. J is TRBJ2-2 and V is TRBV7-6; 9 bases fit TRBD2. CDR3 size: 17 residues. Germline CDR1 is SGHVS and CDR2 is FNYEAQ. The J segment lost 5 bases and the V segment lost 7 bases, leaving 14 bases of the junction unmatched.